These T cell receptor beta chains were read from a single sample in a study of blood T cells in healthy people across ages. TCRdb itself ran the 5' RACE reads through MiXCR, one entry per CDR3 protein. The data hold approximately 670,000 distinct CDR3 sequences, with roughly two fifths observed a single time. The sample taken for sequencing was blood. All receptors derive from an elderly man in good health. Both conserved end residues are part of each CDR3. Fields, in order: D gene, J gene, V gene, clone size, CDR3 protein, CDR3 DNA. The D gene is left open where the match is weak. Only some rows state a clone size, as once, few, many or a class for expanded clones.

d_gene: -
j_gene: TRBJ2-7
v_gene: TRBV28
abundance: -
CDR3aa: CASSFGGGDEQYF
CDR3nt: TGTGCCAGCAGTTTTGGAGGGGGCGATGAGCAGTACTTC

d_gene: -
j_gene: TRBJ2-7
v_gene: TRBV7-2
abundance: -
CDR3aa: CASSPPPPVTYEQYF
CDR3nt: TGTGCCAGCAGCCCCCCCCCGCCGGTCACCTACGAGCAGTACTTC

d_gene: TRBD1
j_gene: TRBJ1-5
v_gene: TRBV20-1
abundance: few
CDR3aa: CSAYDRANQPQHF
CDR3nt: TGCAGTGCTTATGACAGGGCCAATCAGCCCCAGCATTTT

d_gene: -
j_gene: TRBJ1-1
v_gene: TRBV14
abundance: -
CDR3aa: CASSRAMNTEAFF
CDR3nt: TGTGCCAGCAGCCGGGCGATGAACACTGAAGCTTTCTTT

d_gene: TRBD2
j_gene: TRBJ2-7
v_gene: TRBV20-1
abundance: few
CDR3aa: CSASGLVYEQYF
CDR3nt: TGCAGTGCTAGCGGACTAGTCTACGAGCAGTACTTC

d_gene: TRBD1
j_gene: TRBJ2-7
v_gene: TRBV30
abundance: once
CDR3aa: CAWSVPGTGGDEQYF
CDR3nt: TGTGCCTGGAGTGTACCCGGGACAGGGGGCGACGAGCAGTACTTC

d_gene: -
j_gene: TRBJ2-7
v_gene: TRBV7-2
abundance: many
CDR3aa: CASTPPSLVSEQYF
CDR3nt: TGTGCCAGCACTCCCCCCTCACTGGTTTCGGAGCAGTACTTC

d_gene: -
j_gene: TRBJ2-1
v_gene: TRBV6-6
abundance: -
CDR3aa: CATQNKVTFAYNEQFF
CDR3nt: TGTGCCACCCAAAACAAAGTGACATTTGCCTACAATGAGCAGTTCTTC

d_gene: -
j_gene: TRBJ2-1
v_gene: TRBV12-3/TRBV12-4
abundance: -
CDR3aa: CASSIDRTFVDEQFF
CDR3nt: TGTGCCAGCAGCATAGACAGGACCTTCGTCGATGAGCAGTTCTTC

d_gene: -
j_gene: TRBJ2-3
v_gene: TRBV7-6
abundance: many
CDR3aa: CASSLAGGPSTDTQYF
CDR3nt: TGTGCCAGCAGCTTAGCCGGGGGCCCTAGCACAGATACGCAGTATTTT

d_gene: -
j_gene: TRBJ1-6
v_gene: TRBV7-2
abundance: many
CDR3aa: CASRKGGPSNSPLHF
CDR3nt: TGTGCCAGCAGAAAGGGCGGCCCTTCAAATTCACCCCTCCACTTT

d_gene: TRBD1
j_gene: TRBJ2-1
v_gene: TRBV9
abundance: -
CDR3aa: CASSGYQGARYNEQFF
CDR3nt: TGTGCCAGCAGCGGATATCAGGGGGCCCGTTACAATGAGCAGTTCTTC

d_gene: TRBD1
j_gene: TRBJ2-4
v_gene: TRBV7-2
abundance: -
CDR3aa: CASSPQGDRENIQYF
CDR3nt: TGTGCCAGCAGCCCCCAGGGGGACAGAGAAAACATTCAGTACTTC

d_gene: -
j_gene: TRBJ2-5
v_gene: TRBV18
abundance: many
CDR3aa: CASSPRGQQETQYF
CDR3nt: TGTGCCAGCAGCCCCAGGGGCCAGCAAGAGACCCAGTACTTC

d_gene: TRBD1
j_gene: TRBJ2-1
v_gene: TRBV7-3
abundance: -
CDR3aa: CASSPQTGGGNEQFF
CDR3nt: TGTGCCAGCAGCCCCCAGACAGGGGGAGGCAATGAGCAGTTCTTC

d_gene: -
j_gene: TRBJ2-3
v_gene: TRBV11-2
abundance: -
CDR3aa: CASSLVSLSTDTQYF
CDR3nt: TGTGCCAGCAGCTTAGTAAGCCTAAGCACAGATACGCAGTATTTT

d_gene: -
j_gene: TRBJ1-5
v_gene: TRBV20-1
abundance: -
CDR3aa: CSATDSIRGNQPQHF
CDR3nt: TGCAGTGCTACTGACTCCATAAGGGGCAATCAGCCCCAGCATTTT

d_gene: TRBD1
j_gene: TRBJ2-1
v_gene: TRBV14
abundance: -
CDR3aa: CASSRKDRAFYNEQFF
CDR3nt: TGTGCCAGCAGCCGGAAGGACAGGGCCTTCTACAATGAGCAGTTCTTC

d_gene: TRBD1
j_gene: TRBJ2-7
v_gene: TRBV10-3
abundance: -
CDR3aa: CAITTDRGGRSLDEQYF
CDR3nt: TGTGCCATCACCACGGACAGGGGGGGCAGATCGCTCGACGAGCAGTACTTC

d_gene: TRBD2
j_gene: TRBJ2-7
v_gene: TRBV28
abundance: -
CDR3aa: CASSLWPSGSLYVQYF
CDR3nt: TGTGCCAGCAGTTTATGGCCTAGCGGGAGTTTATACGTGCAGTACTTC

d_gene: TRBD2
j_gene: TRBJ2-5
v_gene: TRBV20-1
abundance: many
CDR3aa: CSADPRAGGETQYF
CDR3nt: TGCAGTGCTGACCCCCGGGCGGGAGGAGAGACCCAGTACTTC

d_gene: TRBD2
j_gene: TRBJ2-7
v_gene: TRBV29-1
abundance: -
CDR3aa: CSVGLARDEQYF
CDR3nt: TGCAGCGTTGGACTAGCGCGCGACGAGCAGTACTTC

d_gene: -
j_gene: TRBJ1-2
v_gene: TRBV6-6
abundance: -
CDR3aa: CASSLQGTNHGYTF
CDR3nt: TGTGCCAGCAGTTTGCAGGGGACTAACCATGGCTACACCTTC

d_gene: TRBD2
j_gene: TRBJ2-3
v_gene: TRBV10-2
abundance: -
CDR3aa: CASSHGLASTDTQYF
CDR3nt: TGCGCCAGCAGTCACGGACTAGCGAGCACAGATACGCAGTATTTT

d_gene: TRBD2
j_gene: TRBJ2-5
v_gene: TRBV3-1
abundance: few
CDR3aa: CARPGAFSGGTAATKETQYF
CDR3nt: TGTGCCAGACCTGGTGCCTTTTCGGGGGGGACTGCCGCGACCAAAGAGACCCAGTACTTC

d_gene: -
j_gene: TRBJ2-7
v_gene: TRBV20-1
abundance: few
CDR3aa: CSGGGGQGTYEQYF
CDR3nt: TGCAGTGGGGGTGGGGGACAAGGGACCTACGAGCAGTACTTC

d_gene: -
j_gene: TRBJ1-4
v_gene: TRBV19
abundance: -
CDR3aa: CASSIPTGREKLFF
CDR3nt: TGTGCCAGTAGTATCCCAACAGGGCGGGAAAAACTGTTTTTT

d_gene: -
j_gene: TRBJ2-5
v_gene: TRBV27
abundance: few
CDR3aa: CASRRGASAETQYF
CDR3nt: TGTGCCAGCCGGCGGGGAGCAAGCGCAGAGACCCAGTACTTC

d_gene: TRBD2
j_gene: TRBJ2-7
v_gene: TRBV30
abundance: few
CDR3aa: CAWSGPGGPREQYF
CDR3nt: TGTGCCTGGAGTGGCCCGGGAGGGCCTCGTGAGCAGTACTTC

d_gene: -
j_gene: TRBJ2-1
v_gene: TRBV4-3
abundance: -
CDR3aa: CASSQEWGHNEQFF
CDR3nt: TGCGCCAGCAGCCAAGAATGGGGACACAATGAGCAGTTCTTC

d_gene: TRBD1
j_gene: TRBJ2-1
v_gene: TRBV27
abundance: -
CDR3aa: CASSLRGQGYGEQFF
CDR3nt: TGTGCCAGCAGTTTAAGGGGACAGGGGTATGGTGAGCAGTTCTTC

d_gene: TRBD1
j_gene: TRBJ2-5
v_gene: TRBV5-1
abundance: -
CDR3aa: CASSLDRGLIPNQYF
CDR3nt: TGCGCCAGCAGCTTGGACAGGGGGCTTATCCCAAACCAGTACTTC

d_gene: -
j_gene: TRBJ2-6
v_gene: TRBV28
abundance: -
CDR3aa: CASSLFSTVLTF
CDR3nt: TGTGCCAGCAGTTTATTTTCCACCGTCCTGACTTTC

d_gene: -
j_gene: TRBJ2-7
v_gene: TRBV29-1
abundance: many
CDR3aa: CSVEVKDYGEQYF
CDR3nt: TGCAGCGTTGAAGTCAAGGATTATGGCGAGCAGTACTTC

d_gene: -
j_gene: TRBJ2-4
v_gene: TRBV29-1
abundance: many
CDR3aa: CSVEEGAIGNIQYF
CDR3nt: TGCAGCGTTGAAGAGGGGGCGATAGGGAACATTCAGTACTTC

d_gene: -
j_gene: TRBJ1-2
v_gene: TRBV20-1
abundance: few
CDR3aa: CSASGAGYYGYTF
CDR3nt: TGCAGTGCGTCGGGAGCTGGGTATTATGGCTACACCTTC

d_gene: TRBD2
j_gene: TRBJ2-1
v_gene: TRBV7-3
abundance: -
CDR3aa: CASSPKLAGLGNEQFF
CDR3nt: TGTGCCAGCAGCCCGAAACTAGCGGGGTTGGGAAATGAGCAGTTCTTC

d_gene: -
j_gene: TRBJ2-7
v_gene: TRBV6-2/TRBV6-3
abundance: many
CDR3aa: CASSYGRNYEQYF
CDR3nt: TGTGCCAGCAGTTACGGGCGGAACTACGAGCAGTACTTC

d_gene: TRBD2
j_gene: TRBJ2-5
v_gene: TRBV20-1
abundance: -
CDR3aa: CSARASGRSETQYF
CDR3nt: TGCAGTGCTAGAGCTAGCGGGAGGTCGGAGACCCAGTACTTC

d_gene: -
j_gene: TRBJ2-3
v_gene: TRBV4-2
abundance: -
CDR3aa: CASSQGPGTSSTDTQYF
CDR3nt: TGTGCCAGCAGCCAGGGTCCGGGGACCTCTAGCACAGATACGCAGTATTTT

d_gene: TRBD1
j_gene: TRBJ2-2
v_gene: TRBV6-1
abundance: -
CDR3aa: CASSRTGGKSGELFF
CDR3nt: TGTGCCAGCAGCAGGACAGGGGGTAAATCCGGGGAGCTGTTTTTT

d_gene: TRBD2
j_gene: TRBJ2-1
v_gene: TRBV6-1
abundance: few
CDR3aa: CASKSLAGSYEQFF
CDR3nt: TGTGCCAGCAAAAGTTTAGCGGGATCGTATGAGCAGTTCTTC

d_gene: TRBD1
j_gene: TRBJ2-1
v_gene: TRBV29-1
abundance: few
CDR3aa: CSVEQQGYRTEQFF
CDR3nt: TGCAGCGTTGAACAACAGGGGTACAGGACTGAGCAGTTCTTC

d_gene: -
j_gene: TRBJ2-3
v_gene: TRBV7-2
abundance: -
CDR3aa: CASSLRSGGSTDTQYF
CDR3nt: TGTGCCAGCAGCTTGCGGTCCGGGGGTAGCACAGATACGCAGTATTTT

d_gene: -
j_gene: TRBJ2-4
v_gene: TRBV4-1
abundance: few
CDR3aa: CASSQLQGGVNIQYF
CDR3nt: TGCGCCAGCAGCCAATTACAGGGGGGGGTAAACATTCAGTACTTC

d_gene: TRBD1
j_gene: TRBJ1-1
v_gene: TRBV10-3
abundance: -
CDR3aa: CAISETGYTEAFF
CDR3nt: TGTGCCATCAGCGAGACAGGGTACACTGAAGCTTTCTTT

d_gene: TRBD1
j_gene: TRBJ2-3
v_gene: TRBV20-1
abundance: -
CDR3aa: CSARGTGGGSTDTQYF
CDR3nt: TGCAGTGCTAGAGGGACAGGGGGCGGCAGCACAGATACGCAGTATTTT

d_gene: -
j_gene: TRBJ2-5
v_gene: TRBV7-2
abundance: few
CDR3aa: CASSPGAGRDEETQYF
CDR3nt: TGTGCCAGCAGCCCTGGGGCCGGCAGGGACGAAGAGACCCAGTACTTC

d_gene: TRBD2
j_gene: TRBJ2-7
v_gene: TRBV2
abundance: few
CDR3aa: CASRELAGEFSEQYF
CDR3nt: TGTGCCAGCAGGGAACTAGCGGGGGAGTTCTCCGAGCAGTACTTC

d_gene: TRBD1
j_gene: TRBJ2-1
v_gene: TRBV12-3/TRBV12-4
abundance: -
CDR3aa: CASSLNLGTGSNEQFF
CDR3nt: TGTGCCAGCAGTTTAAACCTCGGGACAGGAAGCAATGAGCAGTTCTTC

d_gene: TRBD1
j_gene: TRBJ2-3
v_gene: TRBV24-1
abundance: few
CDR3aa: CATSDSRQGGDTQYF
CDR3nt: TGTGCCACCAGTGATTCGAGACAGGGTGGAGATACGCAGTATTTT

d_gene: -
j_gene: TRBJ2-1
v_gene: TRBV18
abundance: -
CDR3aa: CASSDPTYNEQFF
CDR3nt: TGTGCCAGCTCCGACCCCACCTACAATGAGCAGTTCTTC

d_gene: -
j_gene: TRBJ1-5
v_gene: TRBV7-2
abundance: -
CDR3aa: CASSPGAKTRQPQHF
CDR3nt: TGTGCCAGCAGCCCTGGGGCGAAGACACGGCAGCCCCAGCATTTT

d_gene: -
j_gene: TRBJ1-2
v_gene: TRBV4-3
abundance: few
CDR3aa: CASSQDSAGYGYTF
CDR3nt: TGCGCCAGCAGCCAAGATAGTGCGGGCTATGGCTACACCTTC

d_gene: -
j_gene: TRBJ1-6
v_gene: TRBV20-1
abundance: -
CDR3aa: CSARVLNSPLHF
CDR3nt: TGCAGTGCTAGAGTCCTTAATTCACCCCTCCACTTT

d_gene: TRBD2
j_gene: TRBJ2-1
v_gene: TRBV2
abundance: -
CDR3aa: CASSGLAGGPPHQETQFF
CDR3nt: TGTGCCAGCAGTGGACTAGCGGGGGGCCCGCCCCACCAGGAGACCCAGTTCTTC

d_gene: TRBD1
j_gene: TRBJ2-5
v_gene: TRBV6-2/TRBV6-3
abundance: few
CDR3aa: CASQSGQLLGTQYF
CDR3nt: TGTGCCAGCCAATCGGGACAGCTCCTGGGAACCCAGTACTTC